The source of this T cell receptor (beta chain) is a study of long-term antiretroviral therapy in people with HIV. Turning to this clone: Its matching antigen is unknown.

Investigators performed immunoSEQ version v3.0 at survey level. The data were produced by immunoSEQ multiplex PCR, yet TCRdb's version contains in-frame clones alone and is incomplete. The data show almost 35,000 clones, over 85% seen once. CDR3 length: 16 amino acids. Germline V lookup: CDR1 LNHDA, CDR2 SQIVND (reference sequence). With 0 bases removed from V and 1 base from J, the gap between germline ends came to 10 bases. All donors provided no fewer than one pre-ART and no fewer than two post-ART PBMC samples. Each HIV participant was treated in the United States. The study, taken as a whole, reports: The study collected no data on ART adherence, viral resistance or therapy changes. The data indicate that diversity increased after ART but remained below transplant donor controls.

This clonotype was obtained from a woman between 45 and 60 years old with HIV. The material sequenced was unsorted PBMCs, taken 5 to 5.5 years after starting antiretroviral therapy. This chain joins TRBV19 and TRBJ2-1; D is possibly TRBD2 (6 bases). For the CDR3, the DNA is TGTGCCAGTAGTATAGATCCCGGGGGTTCCTACAATGAGCAGTTCTTC. It encodes CASSIDPGGSYNEQFF.